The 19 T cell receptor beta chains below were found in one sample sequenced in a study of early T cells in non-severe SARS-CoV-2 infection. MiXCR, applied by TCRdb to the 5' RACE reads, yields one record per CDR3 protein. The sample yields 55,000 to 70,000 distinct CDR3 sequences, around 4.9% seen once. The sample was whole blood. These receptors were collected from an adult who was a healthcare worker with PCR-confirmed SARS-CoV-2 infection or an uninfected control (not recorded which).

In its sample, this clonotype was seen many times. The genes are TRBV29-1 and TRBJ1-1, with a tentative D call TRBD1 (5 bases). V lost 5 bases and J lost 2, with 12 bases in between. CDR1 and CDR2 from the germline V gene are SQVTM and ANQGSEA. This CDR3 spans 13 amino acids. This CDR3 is CSVMFGGNTEAFF. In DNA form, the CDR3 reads TGCAGCGTTATGTTCGGGGGTAACACTGAAGCTTTCTTT. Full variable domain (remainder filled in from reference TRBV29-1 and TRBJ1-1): SAVISQKPSRDICQRGTSLTIQCQVDSQVTMMFWYRQQPGQSLTLIATANQGSEATYESGFVIDKFPISRPNLTFSTLTVSNMSPEDSSIYLCSVMFGGNTEAFFGQGTRLTVV.

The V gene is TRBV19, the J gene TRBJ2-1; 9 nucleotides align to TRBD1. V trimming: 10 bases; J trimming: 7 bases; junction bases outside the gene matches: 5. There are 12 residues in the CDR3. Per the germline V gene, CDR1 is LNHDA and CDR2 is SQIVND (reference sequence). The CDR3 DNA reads TGTGCCACCGACAGGGGGATGAATGAGCAGTTCTTC. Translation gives CATDRGMNEQFF.

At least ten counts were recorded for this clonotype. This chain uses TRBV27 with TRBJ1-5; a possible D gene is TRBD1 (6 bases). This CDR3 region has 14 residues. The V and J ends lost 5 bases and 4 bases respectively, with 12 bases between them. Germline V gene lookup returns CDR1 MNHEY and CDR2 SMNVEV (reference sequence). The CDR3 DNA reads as TGTGCCAGCAGTACAACAGGGTGGAATCAGCCCCAGCATTTT. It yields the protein CASSTTGWNQPQHF.

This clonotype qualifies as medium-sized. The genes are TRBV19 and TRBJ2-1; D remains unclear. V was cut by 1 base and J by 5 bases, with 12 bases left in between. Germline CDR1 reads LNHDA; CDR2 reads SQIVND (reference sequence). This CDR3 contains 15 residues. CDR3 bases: TGTGCCAGTAGTATAGTAGGTGGACCTAACAATGAGCAGTTCTTC. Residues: CASSIVGGPNNEQFF.

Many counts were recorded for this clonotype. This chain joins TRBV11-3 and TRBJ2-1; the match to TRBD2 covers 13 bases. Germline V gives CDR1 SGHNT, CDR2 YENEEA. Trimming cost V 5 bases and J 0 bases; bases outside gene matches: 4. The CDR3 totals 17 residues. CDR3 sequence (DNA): TGTGCCAGCAGCCGTGGACTAGCGGGGGACTCCTACAATGAGCAGTTCTTC. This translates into CASSRGLAGDSYNEQFF. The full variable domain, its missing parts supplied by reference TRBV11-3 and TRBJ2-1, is EAGVVQSPRYKIIEKKQPVAFWCNPISGHNTLYWYLQNLGQGPELLIRYENEEAVDDSQLPKDRFSAERLKGVDSTLKIQPAELGDSAVYLCASSRGLAGDSYNEQFFGPGTRLTVL.

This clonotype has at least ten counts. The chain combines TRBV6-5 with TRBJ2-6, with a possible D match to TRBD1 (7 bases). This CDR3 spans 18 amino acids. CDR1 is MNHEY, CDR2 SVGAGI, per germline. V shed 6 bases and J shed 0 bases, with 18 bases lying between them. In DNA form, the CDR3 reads TGTGCCAGCAGCCGACAGGGACTGACCCTCTCTGGGGCCAACGTCCTGACTTTC. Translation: CASSRQGLTLSGANVLTF.

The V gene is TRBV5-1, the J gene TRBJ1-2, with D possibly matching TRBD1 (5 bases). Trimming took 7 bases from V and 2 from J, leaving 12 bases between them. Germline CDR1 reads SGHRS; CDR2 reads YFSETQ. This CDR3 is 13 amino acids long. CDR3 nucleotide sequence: TGCGCCAGCGCGGGGACCACCAACTATGGCTACACCTTC. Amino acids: CASAGTTNYGYTF.

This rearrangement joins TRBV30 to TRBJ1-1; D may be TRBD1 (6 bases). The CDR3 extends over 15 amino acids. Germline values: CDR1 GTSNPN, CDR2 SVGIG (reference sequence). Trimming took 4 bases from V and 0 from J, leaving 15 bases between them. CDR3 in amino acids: CAWIRTAFLNTEAFF. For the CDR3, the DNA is TGTGCCTGGATTAGGACAGCATTTTTGAACACTGAAGCTTTCTTT.

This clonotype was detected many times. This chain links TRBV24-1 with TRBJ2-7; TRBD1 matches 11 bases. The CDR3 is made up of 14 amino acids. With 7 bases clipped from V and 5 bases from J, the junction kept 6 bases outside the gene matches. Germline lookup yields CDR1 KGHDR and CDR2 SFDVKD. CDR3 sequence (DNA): TGTGCCACCAGCGAACGGGACAGGGGGAACGAGCAGTACTTC. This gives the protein CATSERDRGNEQYF.

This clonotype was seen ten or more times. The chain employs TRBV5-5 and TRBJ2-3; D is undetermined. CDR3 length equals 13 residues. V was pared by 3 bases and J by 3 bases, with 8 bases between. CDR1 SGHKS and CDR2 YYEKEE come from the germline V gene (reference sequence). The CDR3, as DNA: TGTGCCAGCAGCTCCGTGGGGACAGATACGCAGTATTTT. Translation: CASSSVGTDTQYF.

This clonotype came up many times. The chain's CDR3 is CASSGSLNTEAFF. As DNA, the CDR3 is TGTGCCAGCTCAGGGAGTTTGAACACTGAAGCTTTCTTT. The gene calls are TRBV6-1 and TRBJ1-1; possibly TRBD1 for D (5 bases). This CDR3 contains 13 residues. Germline V lookup: CDR1 MNHNS, CDR2 SASEGT. Trimming removed 8 bases at V and 0 bases at J, with 10 bases between.

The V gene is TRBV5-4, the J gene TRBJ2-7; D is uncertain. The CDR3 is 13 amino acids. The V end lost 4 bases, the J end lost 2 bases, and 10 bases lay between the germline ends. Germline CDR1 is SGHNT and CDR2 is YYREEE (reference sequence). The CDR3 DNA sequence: TGTGCCAGCAGCCTTCCCGGCGCCTACGAGCAGTACTTC. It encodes CASSLPGAYEQYF.

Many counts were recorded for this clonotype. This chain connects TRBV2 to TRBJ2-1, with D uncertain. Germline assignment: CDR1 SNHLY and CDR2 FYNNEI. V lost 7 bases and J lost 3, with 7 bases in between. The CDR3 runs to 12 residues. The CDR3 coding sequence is TGTGCCAGCATGCCAGTCTACAATGAGCAGTTCTTC. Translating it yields CASMPVYNEQFF.

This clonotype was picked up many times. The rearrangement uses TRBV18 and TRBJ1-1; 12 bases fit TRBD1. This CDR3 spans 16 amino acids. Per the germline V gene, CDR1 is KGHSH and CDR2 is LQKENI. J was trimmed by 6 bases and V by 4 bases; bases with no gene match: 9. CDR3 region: CASSLPPGQGASEAFF. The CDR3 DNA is TGTGCCAGCTCACTACCGCCGGGACAGGGGGCATCTGAAGCTTTCTTT.

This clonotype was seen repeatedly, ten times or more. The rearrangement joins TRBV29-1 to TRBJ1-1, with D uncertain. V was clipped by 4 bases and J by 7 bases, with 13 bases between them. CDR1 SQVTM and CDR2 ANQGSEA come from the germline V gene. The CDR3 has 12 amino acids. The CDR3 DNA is TGCAGCGTTGGACGTGAGGGAAGTGAAGCTTTCTTT. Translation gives CSVGREGSEAFF.

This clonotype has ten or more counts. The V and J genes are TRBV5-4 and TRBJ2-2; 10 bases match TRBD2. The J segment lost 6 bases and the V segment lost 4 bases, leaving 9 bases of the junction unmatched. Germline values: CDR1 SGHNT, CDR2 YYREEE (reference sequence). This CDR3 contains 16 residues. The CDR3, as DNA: TGTGCCAGCAGCCCCCGGAGCGGGAGGGCCGCCGGGGAGCTGTTTTTT. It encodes CASSPRSGRAAGELFF.

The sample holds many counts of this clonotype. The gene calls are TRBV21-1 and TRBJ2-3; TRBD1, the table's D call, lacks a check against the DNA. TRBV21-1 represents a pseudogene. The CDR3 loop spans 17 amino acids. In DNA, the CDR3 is TGTGCCAGCAGCAAAAGGGTCTGGCGGGGGCACACAGATACGCAGTATTTT. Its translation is CASSKRVWRGHTDTQYF.

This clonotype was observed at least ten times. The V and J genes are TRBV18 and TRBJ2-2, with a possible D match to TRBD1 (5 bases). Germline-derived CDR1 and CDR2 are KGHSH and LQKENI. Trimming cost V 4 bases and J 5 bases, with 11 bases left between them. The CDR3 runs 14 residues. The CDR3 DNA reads TGTGCCAGCTCACAGCGCCACAGGACCGGGGAGCTGTTTTTT. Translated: CASSQRHRTGELFF.

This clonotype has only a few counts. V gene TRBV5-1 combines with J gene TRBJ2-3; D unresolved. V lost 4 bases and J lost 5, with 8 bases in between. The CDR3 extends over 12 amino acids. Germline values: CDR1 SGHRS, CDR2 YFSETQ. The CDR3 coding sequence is TGCGCCAGCAGCGCAATGGAAGATACGCAGTATTTT. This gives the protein CASSAMEDTQYF.